The clone carrying this T cell receptor (beta chain) was seen a handful of times. Its antigen is unknown. The data are from a study of T cells after yellow fever vaccination. Study-wide findings and caveats: The presence of abundant clonotypes contaminating from the bulk population was possible in FACS-sorted repertoires.

The CDR3 length is 17 residues. CDR1 and CDR2 (germline): DFQATT, SNEGSKA (reference sequence). Trimming pared 1 base from V and 3 bases from J, leaving 21 bases between. As TCR cDNA was made by 5'RACE template switching, a universal primer site and UMIs were added. TCRdb fed the 5' RACE reads into MiXCR, producing one record per CDR3 protein. Among some 600,000 distinct CDR3 sequences listed, less than 20% were seen once. The chain recombines TRBV20-1 with TRBJ1-1, with D hard to call. The clonotype was recovered from a man aged 18 to 30 who received the YFV17D yellow fever vaccine. Here the sequenced sample was PBMCs, taken 5 to 6 days after the first yellow fever vaccination. CDR3 nucleotide sequence: TGCAGTGCTAGAGCCCCCGACAAACCTTACTGGGACACTGAAGCTTTCTTT. Encoded protein: CSARAPDKPYWDTEAFF.